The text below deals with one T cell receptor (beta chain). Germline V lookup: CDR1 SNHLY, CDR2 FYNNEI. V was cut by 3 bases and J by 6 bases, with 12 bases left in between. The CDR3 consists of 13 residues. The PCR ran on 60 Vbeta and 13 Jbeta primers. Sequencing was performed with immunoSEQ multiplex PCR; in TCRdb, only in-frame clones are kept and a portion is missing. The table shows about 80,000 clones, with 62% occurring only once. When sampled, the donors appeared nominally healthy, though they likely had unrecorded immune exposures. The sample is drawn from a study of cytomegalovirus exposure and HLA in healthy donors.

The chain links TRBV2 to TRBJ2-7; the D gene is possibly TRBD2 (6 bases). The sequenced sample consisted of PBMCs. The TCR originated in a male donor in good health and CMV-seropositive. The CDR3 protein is CASSDQMGGEQYF. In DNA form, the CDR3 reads TGTGCCAGCAGTGACCAGATGGGGGGCGAGCAGTACTTC.